This TCR beta chain was recovered during a study of blood T cell repertoires in COVID-19. Study summary: There were acute and convalescent COVID-19 samples, and they came from the United States, Italy and Spain. The analysed material was cDNA or gDNA that came from T cells, B-cell-depleted T cells, or PBMCs.

As processed by the authors: Reference gene primer amplification gave estimated nucleated cell counts. Produced via immunoSEQ multiplex PCR; TCRdb's table is partial and in-frame only. That table furnishes V, J and clone size, whereas the DNA furnished D and trimming. The sample has roughly 68,000 clones, roughly 85% seen once. Germline V CDR1 and CDR2: SGHTS, YDEGEE. V gave up 3 bases and J gave up 1 base; unmatched junction bases: 2. The CDR3 sequence is 15 residues long. This sequence originates from an older woman with COVID-19, enrolled during active disease. The chain has TRBV5-8 and TRBJ2-3, with 10 nucleotides matching TRBD1. Source material: peripheral blood. The CDR3 sequence: CASSSGTGGTDTQYF. The CDR3 DNA reads as TGTGCCAGCAGCTCCGGGACAGGGGGCACAGATACGCAGTATTTT. The variable domain in full, completed from reference TRBV5-8 and TRBJ2-3, reads EAGVTQSPTHLIKTRGQQATLRCSPISGHTSVYWYQQALGLGLQFLLWYDEGEERNRGNFPPRFSGRQFPNYSSELNVNALELEDSALYLCASSSGTGGTDTQYFGPGTRLTVL.